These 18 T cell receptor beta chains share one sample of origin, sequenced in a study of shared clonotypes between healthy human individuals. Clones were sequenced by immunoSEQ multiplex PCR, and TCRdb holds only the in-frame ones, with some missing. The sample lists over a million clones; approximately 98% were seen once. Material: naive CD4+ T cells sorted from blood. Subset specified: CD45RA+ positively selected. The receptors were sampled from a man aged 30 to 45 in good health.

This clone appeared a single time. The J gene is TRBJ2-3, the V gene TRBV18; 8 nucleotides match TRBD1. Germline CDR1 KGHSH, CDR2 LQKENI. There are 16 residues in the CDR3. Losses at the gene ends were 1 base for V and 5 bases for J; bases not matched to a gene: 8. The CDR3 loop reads CASSPQRTGMGDTQYF. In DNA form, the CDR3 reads TGTGCCAGCTCACCACAGCGGACAGGGATGGGAGATACGCAGTATTTT.

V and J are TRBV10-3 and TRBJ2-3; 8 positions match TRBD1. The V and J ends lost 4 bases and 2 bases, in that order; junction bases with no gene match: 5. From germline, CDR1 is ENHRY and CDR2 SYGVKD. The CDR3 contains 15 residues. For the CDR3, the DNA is TGTGCCATCAGTGTAACAGGGGGGAACACAGATACGCAGTATTTT. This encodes CAISVTGGNTDTQYF.

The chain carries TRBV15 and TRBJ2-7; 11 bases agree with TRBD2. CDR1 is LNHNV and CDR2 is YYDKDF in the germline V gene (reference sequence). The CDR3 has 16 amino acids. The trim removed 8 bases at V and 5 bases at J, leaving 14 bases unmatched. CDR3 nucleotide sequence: TGTGCCACCTCCCCGACCACGACTAGCGGGACCCACGAGCAGTACTTC. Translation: CATSPTTTSGTHEQYF. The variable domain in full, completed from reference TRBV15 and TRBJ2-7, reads DAMVIQNPRYQVTQFGKPVTLSCSQTLNHNVMYWYQQKSSQAPKLLFHYYDKDFNNEADTPDNFQSRRPNTSFCFLDIRSPGLGDTAMYLCATSPTTTSGTHEQYFGPGTRLTVT.

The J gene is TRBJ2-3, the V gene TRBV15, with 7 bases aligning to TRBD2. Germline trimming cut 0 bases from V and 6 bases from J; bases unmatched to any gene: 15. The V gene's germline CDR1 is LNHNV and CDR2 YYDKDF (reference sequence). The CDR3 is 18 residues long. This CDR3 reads CATSRDLGGSHKWDTQYF. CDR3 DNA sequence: TGTGCCACCAGCAGAGATCTGGGGGGGTCCCACAAATGGGATACGCAGTATTTT.

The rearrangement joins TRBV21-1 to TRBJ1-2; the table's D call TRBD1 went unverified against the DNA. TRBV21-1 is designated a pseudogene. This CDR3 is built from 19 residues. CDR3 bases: TGTGCCAGCAGCAAAGGAGGGGACACCACTCCAAGGAAGAACTATGGCTACACCTTC. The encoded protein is CASSKGGDTTPRKNYGYTF.

Written as DNA, the CDR3 is TGTGCCAGCAGCTTAAATTGGTACGAGCAGTACTTC. As protein: CASSLNWYEQYF. This chain uses TRBV7-2 with TRBJ2-7; D is unresolved. The germline gives CDR1 SGHTA, CDR2 FQGNSA. The CDR3 has 12 amino acids. V gave up 2 bases and J gave up 4 bases, with 6 bases separating them.

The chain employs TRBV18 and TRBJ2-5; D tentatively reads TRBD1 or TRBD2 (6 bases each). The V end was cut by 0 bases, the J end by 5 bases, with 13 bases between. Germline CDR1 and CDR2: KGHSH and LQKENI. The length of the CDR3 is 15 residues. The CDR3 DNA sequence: TGTGCCAGCTCACCACCCGGGGGCGCGATTGAGACCCAGTACTTC. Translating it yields CASSPPGGAIETQYF.

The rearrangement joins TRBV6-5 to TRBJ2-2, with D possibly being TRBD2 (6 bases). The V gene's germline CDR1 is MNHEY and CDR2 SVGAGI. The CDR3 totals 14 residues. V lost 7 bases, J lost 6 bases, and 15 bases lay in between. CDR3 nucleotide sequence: TGTGCCAGCAATGTGGGAGGATGGGCCGGGGAGCTGTTTTTT. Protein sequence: CASNVGGWAGELFF.

CDR3 DNA sequence: TGCGCCAGCAGCTTGGCCGAGTTAGCGGGAAGCACAGATACGCAGTATTTT. It is translated as CASSLAELAGSTDTQYF. The V and J genes are TRBV5-1 and TRBJ2-3; TRBD2 matches 8 bases. The CDR3 is 17 residues long. V gave up 0 bases and J gave up 0 bases; unmatched junction bases: 6. From germline, CDR1 is SGHRS and CDR2 YFSETQ.

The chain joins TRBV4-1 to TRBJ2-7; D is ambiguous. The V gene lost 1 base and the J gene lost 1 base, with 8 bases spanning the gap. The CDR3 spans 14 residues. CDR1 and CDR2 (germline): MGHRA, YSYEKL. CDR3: CASSQASGSYEQYF. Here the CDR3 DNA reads TGCGCCAGCAGCCAAGCCTCGGGTTCCTACGAGCAGTACTTC.

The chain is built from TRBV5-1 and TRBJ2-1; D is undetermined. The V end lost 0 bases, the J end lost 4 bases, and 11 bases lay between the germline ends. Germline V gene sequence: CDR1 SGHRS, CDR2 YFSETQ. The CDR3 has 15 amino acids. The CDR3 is CASSLEGYWYNEQFF. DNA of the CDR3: TGCGCCAGCAGCTTGGAGGGTTATTGGTACAATGAGCAGTTCTTC.

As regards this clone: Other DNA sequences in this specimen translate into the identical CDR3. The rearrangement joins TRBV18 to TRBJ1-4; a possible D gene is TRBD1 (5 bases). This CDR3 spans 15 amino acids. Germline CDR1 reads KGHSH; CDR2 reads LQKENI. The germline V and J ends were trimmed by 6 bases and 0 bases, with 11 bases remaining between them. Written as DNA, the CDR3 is TGTGCCAGCTCGCCCGGGGCCGCAACTAATGAAAAACTGTTTTTT. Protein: CASSPGAATNEKLFF.

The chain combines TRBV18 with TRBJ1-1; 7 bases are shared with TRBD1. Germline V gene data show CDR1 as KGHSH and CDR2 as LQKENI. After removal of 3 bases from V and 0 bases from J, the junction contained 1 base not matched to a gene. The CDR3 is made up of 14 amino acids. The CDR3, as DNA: TGTGCCAGCTCACCTGGGACAGTGAACACTGAAGCTTTCTTT. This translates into CASSPGTVNTEAFF.

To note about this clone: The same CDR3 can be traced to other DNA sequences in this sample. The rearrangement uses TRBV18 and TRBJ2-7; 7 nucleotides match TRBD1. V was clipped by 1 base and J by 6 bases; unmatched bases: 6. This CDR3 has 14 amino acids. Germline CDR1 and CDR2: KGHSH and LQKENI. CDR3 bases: TGTGCCAGCTCACCACGGGGACAGAGCGGCGAGCAGTACTTC. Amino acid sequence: CASSPRGQSGEQYF.

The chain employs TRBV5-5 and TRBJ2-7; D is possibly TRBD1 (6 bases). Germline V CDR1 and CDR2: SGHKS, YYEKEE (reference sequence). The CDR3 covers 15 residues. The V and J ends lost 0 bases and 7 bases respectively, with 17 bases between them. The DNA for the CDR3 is TGTGCCAGCAGCTTGGAAGTCGCATTTAGGGGGGAGCAGTACTTC. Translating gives CASSLEVAFRGEQYF. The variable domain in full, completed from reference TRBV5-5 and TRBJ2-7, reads DAGVTQSPTHLIKTRGQQVTLRCSPISGHKSVSWYQQVLGQGPQFIFQYYEKEERGRGNFPDRFSARQFPNYSSELNVNALLLGDSALYLCASSLEVAFRGEQYFGPGTRLTVT.

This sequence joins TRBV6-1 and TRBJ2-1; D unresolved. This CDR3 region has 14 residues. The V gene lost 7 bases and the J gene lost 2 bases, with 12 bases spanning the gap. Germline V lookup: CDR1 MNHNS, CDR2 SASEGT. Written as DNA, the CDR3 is TGTGCCAGCATGGAGCAAGGCGCCTACAATGAGCAGTTCTTC. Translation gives CASMEQGAYNEQFF.

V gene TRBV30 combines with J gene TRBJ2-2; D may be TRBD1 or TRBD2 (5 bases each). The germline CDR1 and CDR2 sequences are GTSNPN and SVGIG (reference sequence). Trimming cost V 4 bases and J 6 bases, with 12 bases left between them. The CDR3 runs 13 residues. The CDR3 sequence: CAWTRGVAGELFF. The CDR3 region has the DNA TGTGCCTGGACGAGAGGGGTGGCCGGGGAGCTGTTTTTT.

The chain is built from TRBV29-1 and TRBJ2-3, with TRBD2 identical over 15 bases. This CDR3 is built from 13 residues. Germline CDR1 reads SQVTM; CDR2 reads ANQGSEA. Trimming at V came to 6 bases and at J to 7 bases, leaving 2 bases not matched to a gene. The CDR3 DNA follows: TGCAGCGTGGGACTAGCGGGAGGTCATACGCAGTATTTT. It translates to CSVGLAGGHTQYF.